This TCR beta chain appears in the sequencing data of a study of cytomegalovirus exposure and HLA in healthy donors. With respect to this clone: Its antigen remains unknown.

The CDR3 contains 14 residues. Germline CDR1 SNHLY, CDR2 FYNNEI. V was trimmed by 2 bases and J by 1 base, leaving 8 bases between them. Points from the study as a whole: Later on, a genetic analysis was performed. It linked a missense variant in DCLRE1C with V- and J-gene trimming of TCR beta. For most TCR sequences rarity was the rule, although some public TCRs occurred in many donors.

Primers: 60 Vbeta forward and 13 Jbeta reverse. Measured with immunoSEQ multiplex PCR; TCRdb has only the in-frame clones, and not every one. The repertoire shows tens of thousands of clones; the top ten hold approximately 1%. This TCR came from a woman between 40 and 55 years old in good health and CMV-seronegative. The sample consisted of PBMCs. The rearrangement joins TRBV2 to TRBJ1-2, with a tentative D call TRBD1 (6 bases). The CDR3 DNA is TGTGCCAGCAGTGAACAGGGGAGTAACTATGGCTACACCTTC. Protein: CASSEQGSNYGYTF.